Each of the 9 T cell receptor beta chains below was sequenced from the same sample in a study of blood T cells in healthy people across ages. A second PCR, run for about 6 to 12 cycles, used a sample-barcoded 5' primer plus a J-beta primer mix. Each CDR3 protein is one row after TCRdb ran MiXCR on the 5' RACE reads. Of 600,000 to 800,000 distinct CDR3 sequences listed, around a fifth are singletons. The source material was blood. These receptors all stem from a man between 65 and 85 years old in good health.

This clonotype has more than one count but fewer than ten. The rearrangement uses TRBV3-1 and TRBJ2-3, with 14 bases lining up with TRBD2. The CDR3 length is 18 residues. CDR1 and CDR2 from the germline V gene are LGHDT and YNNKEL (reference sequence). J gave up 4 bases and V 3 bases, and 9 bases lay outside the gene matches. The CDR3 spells CASSQVEGLAGVADTQYF. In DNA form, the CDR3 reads TGTGCCAGCAGCCAGGTGGAGGGACTAGCGGGAGTGGCAGATACGCAGTATTTT.

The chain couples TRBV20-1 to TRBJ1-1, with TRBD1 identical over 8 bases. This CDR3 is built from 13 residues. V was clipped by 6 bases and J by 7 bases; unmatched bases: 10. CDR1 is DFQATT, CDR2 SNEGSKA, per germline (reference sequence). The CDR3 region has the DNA TGCAGTGCACCAAAGACAGGGGAGAGTGAAGCTTTCTTT. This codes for CSAPKTGESEAFF.

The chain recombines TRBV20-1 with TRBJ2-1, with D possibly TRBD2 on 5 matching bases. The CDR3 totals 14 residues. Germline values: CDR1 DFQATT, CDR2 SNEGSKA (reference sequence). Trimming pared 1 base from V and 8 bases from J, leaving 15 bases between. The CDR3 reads CSARGTPPAHEQFF. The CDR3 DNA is TGCAGTGCTAGAGGGACTCCACCAGCACATGAGCAGTTCTTC.

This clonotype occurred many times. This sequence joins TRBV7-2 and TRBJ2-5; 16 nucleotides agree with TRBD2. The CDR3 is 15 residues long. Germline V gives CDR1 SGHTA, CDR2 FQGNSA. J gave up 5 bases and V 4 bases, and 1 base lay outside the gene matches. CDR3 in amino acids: CASSWGLAGGETQYF. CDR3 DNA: TGTGCCAGCAGCTGGGGACTAGCGGGAGGGGAGACCCAGTACTTC.

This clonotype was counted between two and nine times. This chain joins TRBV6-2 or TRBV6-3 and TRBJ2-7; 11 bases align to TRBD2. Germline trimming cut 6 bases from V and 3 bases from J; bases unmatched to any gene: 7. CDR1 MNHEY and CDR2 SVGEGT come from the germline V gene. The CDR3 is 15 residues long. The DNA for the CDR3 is TGTGCCAGCAGCCGTCCCGGGACTAGCGGCTACGAGCAGTACTTC. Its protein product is CASSRPGTSGYEQYF.

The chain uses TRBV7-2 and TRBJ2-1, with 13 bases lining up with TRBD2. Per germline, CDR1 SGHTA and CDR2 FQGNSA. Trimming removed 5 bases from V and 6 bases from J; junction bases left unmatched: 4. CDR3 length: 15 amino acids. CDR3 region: CASSTLAGGPNEQFF. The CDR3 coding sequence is TGTGCCAGCAGCACACTAGCGGGAGGGCCCAATGAGCAGTTCTTC.

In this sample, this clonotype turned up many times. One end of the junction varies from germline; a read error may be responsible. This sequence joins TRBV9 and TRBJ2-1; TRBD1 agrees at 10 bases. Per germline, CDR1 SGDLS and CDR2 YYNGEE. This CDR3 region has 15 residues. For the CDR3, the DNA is TGTGCCAGTAGCGTGGGACAGGGGCCCTACAATGAGCAGTTCTTC. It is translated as CASSVGQGPYNEQFF.

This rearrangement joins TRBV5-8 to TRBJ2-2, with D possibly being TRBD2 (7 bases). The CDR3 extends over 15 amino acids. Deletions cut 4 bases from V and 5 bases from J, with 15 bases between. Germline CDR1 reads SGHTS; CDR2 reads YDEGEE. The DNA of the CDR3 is TGTGCCAGCAGCCTCGAGGGGGGGCGAACCGGGGAGCTGTTTTTT. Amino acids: CASSLEGGRTGELFF.

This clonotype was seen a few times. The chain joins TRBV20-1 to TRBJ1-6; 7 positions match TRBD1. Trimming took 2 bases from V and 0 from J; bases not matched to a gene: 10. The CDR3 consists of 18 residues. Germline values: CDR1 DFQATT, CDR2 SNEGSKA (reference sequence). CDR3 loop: CSARFISGGSSYNSPLHF. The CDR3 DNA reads TGCAGTGCTAGATTCATATCAGGGGGGAGCTCCTATAATTCACCCCTCCACTTT.